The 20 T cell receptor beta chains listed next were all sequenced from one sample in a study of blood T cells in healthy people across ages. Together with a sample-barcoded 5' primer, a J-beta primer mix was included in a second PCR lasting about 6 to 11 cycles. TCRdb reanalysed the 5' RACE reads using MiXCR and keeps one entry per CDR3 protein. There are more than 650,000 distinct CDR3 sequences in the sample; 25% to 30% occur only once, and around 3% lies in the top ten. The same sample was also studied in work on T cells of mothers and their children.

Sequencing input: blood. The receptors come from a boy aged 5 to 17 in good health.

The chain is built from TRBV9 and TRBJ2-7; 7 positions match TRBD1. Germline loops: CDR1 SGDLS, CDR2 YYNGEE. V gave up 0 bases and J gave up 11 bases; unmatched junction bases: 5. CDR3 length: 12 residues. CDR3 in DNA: TGTGCCAGCAGCGTAGGCGGACAGGAGAAGTACTTC. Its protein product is CASSVGGQEKYF.

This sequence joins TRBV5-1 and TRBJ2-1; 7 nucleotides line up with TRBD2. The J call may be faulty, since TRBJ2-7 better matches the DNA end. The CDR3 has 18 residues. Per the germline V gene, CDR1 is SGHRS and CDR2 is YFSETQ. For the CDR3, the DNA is TGCGCCAGCAGCGTAGGTCGGGGGGTCGGTGATTTAGCCTACGAGCAGTACTTC. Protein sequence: CASSVGRGVGDLAYEQYF.

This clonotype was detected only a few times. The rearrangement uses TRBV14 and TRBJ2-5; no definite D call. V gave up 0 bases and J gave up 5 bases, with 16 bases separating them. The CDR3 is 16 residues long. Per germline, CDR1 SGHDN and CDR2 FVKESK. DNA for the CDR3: TGTGCCAGCAGCCAAGAGGCAGGTCAAGGCCCGGAGACCCAGTACTTC. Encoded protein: CASSQEAGQGPETQYF. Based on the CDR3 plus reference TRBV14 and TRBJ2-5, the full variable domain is EAGVTQFPSHSVIEKGQTVTLRCDPISGHDNLYWYRRVMGKEIKFLLHFVKESKQDESGMPNNRFLAERTGGTYSTLKVQPAELEDSGVYFCASSQEAGQGPETQYFGPGTRLLVL.

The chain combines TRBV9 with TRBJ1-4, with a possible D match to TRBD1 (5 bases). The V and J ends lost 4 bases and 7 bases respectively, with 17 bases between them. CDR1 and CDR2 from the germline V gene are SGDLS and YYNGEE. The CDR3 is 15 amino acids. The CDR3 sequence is CASSLRGKASEKLFF. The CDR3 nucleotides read TGTGCCAGCAGCCTTAGGGGCAAAGCTAGTGAAAAACTGTTTTTT.

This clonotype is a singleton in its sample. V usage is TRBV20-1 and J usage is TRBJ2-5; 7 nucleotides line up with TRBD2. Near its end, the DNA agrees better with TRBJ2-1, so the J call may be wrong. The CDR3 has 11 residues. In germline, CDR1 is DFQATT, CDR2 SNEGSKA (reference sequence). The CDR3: CSAERGNEQFF. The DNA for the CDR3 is TGCAGTGCTGAGCGGGGAAATGAGCAGTTCTTC.

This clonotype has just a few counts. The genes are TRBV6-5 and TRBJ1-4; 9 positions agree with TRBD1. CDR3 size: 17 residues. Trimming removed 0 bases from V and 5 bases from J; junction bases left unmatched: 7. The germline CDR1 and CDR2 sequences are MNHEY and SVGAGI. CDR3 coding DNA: TGTGCCAGCAGTTACTCACAGGGGGCGGAAGGGAATGAAAAACTGTTTTTT. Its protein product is CASSYSQGAEGNEKLFF.

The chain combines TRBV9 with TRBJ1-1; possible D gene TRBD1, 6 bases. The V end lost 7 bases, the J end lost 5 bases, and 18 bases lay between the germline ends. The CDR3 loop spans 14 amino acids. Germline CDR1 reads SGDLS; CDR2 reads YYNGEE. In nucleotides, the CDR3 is TGTGCCAGCGGGGACCGAGGGGGGGAAACTGAAGCTTTCTTT. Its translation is CASGDRGGETEAFF.

CDR3 coding DNA: TGCGCCAGCAGCTTGGCCGTAGCGGTGCGCTCTGGGGCCAACGTCCTGACTTTC. It encodes CASSLAVAVRSGANVLTF. The chain uses TRBV5-1 and TRBJ2-6, with TRBD2 as a possible D gene (6 bases). This CDR3 has 18 residues. CDR1 and CDR2 from the germline V gene are SGHRS and YFSETQ. The V end was cut by 0 bases, the J end by 0 bases, with 13 bases between.

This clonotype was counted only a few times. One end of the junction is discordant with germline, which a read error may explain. CDR3 nucleotide sequence: TGTGCTAGCAGCCAAGGGGGCCTAGGTGAAAAACTGTTTTTT. Translating gives CASSQGGLGEKLFF. This sequence joins TRBV7-7 and TRBJ1-4, with 7 nucleotides matching TRBD1. From germline, CDR1 is SSHAT and CDR2 FNYEAQ (reference sequence). The CDR3 is made up of 14 amino acids.

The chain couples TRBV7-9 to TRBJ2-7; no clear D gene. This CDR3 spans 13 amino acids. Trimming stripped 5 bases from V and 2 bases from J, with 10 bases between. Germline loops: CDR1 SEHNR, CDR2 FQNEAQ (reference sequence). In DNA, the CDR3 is TGTGCCAGCAGCCCTTACGGAACCTACGAGCAGTACTTC. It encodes CASSPYGTYEQYF.

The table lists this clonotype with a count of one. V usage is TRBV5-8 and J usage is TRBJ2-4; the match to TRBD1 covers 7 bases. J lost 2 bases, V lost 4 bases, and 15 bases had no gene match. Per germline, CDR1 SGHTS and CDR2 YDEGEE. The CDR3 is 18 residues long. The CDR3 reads CASSRALQGVSSKNIQYF. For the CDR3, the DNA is TGTGCCAGCAGCCGCGCCCTTCAGGGGGTCTCGTCCAAAAACATTCAGTACTTC.

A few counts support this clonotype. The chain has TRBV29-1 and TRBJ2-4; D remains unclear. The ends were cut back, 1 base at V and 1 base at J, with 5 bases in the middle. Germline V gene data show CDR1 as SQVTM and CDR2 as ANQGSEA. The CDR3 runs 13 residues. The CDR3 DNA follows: TGCAGCGTTGAAGGGGTGGCCAAAAACATTCAGTACTTC. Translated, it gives CSVEGVAKNIQYF.

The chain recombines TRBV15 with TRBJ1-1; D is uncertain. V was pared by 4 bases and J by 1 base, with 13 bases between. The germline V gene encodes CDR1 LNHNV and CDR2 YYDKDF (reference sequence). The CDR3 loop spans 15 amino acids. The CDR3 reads CATSNLLGWNTEAFF. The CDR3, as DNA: TGTGCCACCAGCAACCTCCTGGGGTGGAACACTGAAGCTTTCTTT. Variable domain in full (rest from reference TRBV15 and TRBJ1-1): DAMVIQNPRYQVTQFGKPVTLSCSQTLNHNVMYWYQQKSSQAPKLLFHYYDKDFNNEADTPDNFQSRRPNTSFCFLDIRSPGLGDTAMYLCATSNLLGWNTEAFFGQGTRLTVV.

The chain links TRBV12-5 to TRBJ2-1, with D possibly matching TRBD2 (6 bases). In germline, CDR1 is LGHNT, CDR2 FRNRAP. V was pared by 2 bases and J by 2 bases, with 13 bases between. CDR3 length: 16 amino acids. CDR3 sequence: CASGLQNRGAYNEQFF. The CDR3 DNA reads TGTGCTAGTGGTTTGCAAAATCGCGGGGCCTACAATGAGCAGTTCTTC.

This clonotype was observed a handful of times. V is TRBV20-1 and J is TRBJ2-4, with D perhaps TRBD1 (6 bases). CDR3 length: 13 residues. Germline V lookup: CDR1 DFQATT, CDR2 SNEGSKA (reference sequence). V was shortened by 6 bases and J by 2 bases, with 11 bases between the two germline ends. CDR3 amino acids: CSAQGLTKNIQYF. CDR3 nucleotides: TGCAGTGCGCAGGGGTTGACCAAAAACATTCAGTACTTC.

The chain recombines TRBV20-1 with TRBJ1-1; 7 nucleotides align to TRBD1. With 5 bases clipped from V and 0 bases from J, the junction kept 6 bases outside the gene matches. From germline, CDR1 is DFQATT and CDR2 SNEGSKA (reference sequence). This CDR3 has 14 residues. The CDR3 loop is CSAPRQGLNTEAFF. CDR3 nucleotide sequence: TGCAGTGCTCCCCGACAGGGTTTGAACACTGAAGCTTTCTTT.

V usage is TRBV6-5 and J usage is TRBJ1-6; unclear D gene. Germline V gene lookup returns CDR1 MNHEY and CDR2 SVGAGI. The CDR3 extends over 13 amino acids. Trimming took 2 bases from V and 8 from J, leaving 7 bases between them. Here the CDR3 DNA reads TGTGCCAGCAGTTACAGGAGGGATTCACCCCTCCACTTT. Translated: CASSYRRDSPLHF.

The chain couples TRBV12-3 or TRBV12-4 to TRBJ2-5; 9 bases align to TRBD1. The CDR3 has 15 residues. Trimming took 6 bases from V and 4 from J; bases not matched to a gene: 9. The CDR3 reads CASRPGTGRSETQYF. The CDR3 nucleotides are TGTGCCAGCAGACCCGGGACAGGGAGGTCAGAGACCCAGTACTTC.

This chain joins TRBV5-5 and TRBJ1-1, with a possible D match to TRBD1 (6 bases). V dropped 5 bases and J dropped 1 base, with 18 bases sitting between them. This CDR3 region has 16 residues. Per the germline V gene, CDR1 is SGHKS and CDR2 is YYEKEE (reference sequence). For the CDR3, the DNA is TGTGCCAGCAGACCTAAAACCGGGGGGCCGAACACTGAAGCTTTCTTT. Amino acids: CASRPKTGGPNTEAFF.

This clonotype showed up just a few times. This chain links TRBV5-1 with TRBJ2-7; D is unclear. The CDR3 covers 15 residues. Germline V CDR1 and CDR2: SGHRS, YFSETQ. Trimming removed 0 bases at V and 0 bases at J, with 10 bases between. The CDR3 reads CASSLEADFSYEQYF. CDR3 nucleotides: TGCGCCAGCAGCTTGGAGGCCGACTTCTCCTACGAGCAGTACTTC.